One and the same sample provided the 13 T cell receptor beta chains below, sequenced in a study of identical twins. MiXCR, run by TCRdb on the 5' RACE reads, gives a single entry per CDR3 protein. The sample includes roughly 1.6 million distinct CDR3 sequences, around 29% of them seen just once. Sequencing input: cord blood. The receptor set was obtained from a newborn girl in good health.

This clonotype was observed a few times. The chain combines TRBV27 with TRBJ1-1, with 8 positions matching TRBD1. This CDR3 contains 14 residues. With V trimmed by 5 bases and J by 3 bases, 5 bases remained unmatched. In germline, CDR1 is MNHEY, CDR2 SMNVEV (reference sequence). The CDR3 loop is CASSPGQEHTEAFF. CDR3 in DNA: TGTGCCAGCAGTCCGGGACAGGAGCACACTGAAGCTTTCTTT.

The chain couples TRBV20-1 to TRBJ2-7, with 8 nucleotides matching TRBD2. CDR1 and CDR2 (germline): DFQATT, SNEGSKA (reference sequence). The CDR3 loop spans 14 amino acids. The V segment lost 3 bases and the J segment 2 bases; nucleotides outside the gene matches: 6. The CDR3 DNA reads TGCAGTGCTAGTTCGGGACTAGGAGCCTACGAGCAGTACTTC. Translation gives CSASSGLGAYEQYF.

The rearrangement joins TRBV5-1 to TRBJ2-5, with a weak D call TRBD1 (6 bases). V was pared by 0 bases and J by 2 bases, with 17 bases between. Per germline, CDR1 SGHRS and CDR2 YFSETQ. The CDR3 runs to 17 residues. CDR3 protein: CASSLARDDRLQETQYF. The DNA for the CDR3 is TGCGCCAGCAGCTTGGCCAGGGATGACAGGTTGCAAGAGACCCAGTACTTC.

The genes are TRBV25-1 and TRBJ2-3; D gene unclear. V lost 4 bases, J lost 4 bases, and 12 bases lay in between. The CDR3 contains 14 residues. Germline lookup yields CDR1 MGHDK and CDR2 SYGVNS. The CDR3: CASSVDITSDTQYF. The CDR3 bases are TGTGCCAGCAGTGTCGACATAACCTCAGATACGCAGTATTTT.

The sample holds a few counts of this clonotype. A read error may produce the germline difference seen at one junction end. The chain recombines TRBV29-1 with TRBJ2-5; no firm D call. The CDR3 runs 12 residues. Germline assignment: CDR1 SQVTM and CDR2 ANQGSEA. Here the CDR3 DNA reads TGCAGCGGGACCGGGCCAGAAGAGATCCAGTACTTC. It is translated as CSGTGPEEIQYF.

This clonotype came up a few times. The chain carries TRBV11-1 and TRBJ2-7; the D is unclear. Trimming cost V 5 bases and J 2 bases, with 13 bases left between them. CDR1 is SGHAT, CDR2 FQDESV, per germline (reference sequence). This CDR3 spans 14 amino acids. The CDR3 protein is CASSAHVWAYEQYF. CDR3 DNA: TGTGCCAGCAGCGCCCACGTCTGGGCCTACGAGCAGTACTTC.

The rearrangement joins TRBV3-1 to TRBJ1-2, with D possibly TRBD1 on 5 matching bases. The CDR3 consists of 15 residues. Trimming left V 0 bases short and J 3 bases short, with 11 bases between. Looked up from germline, CDR1 is LGHDT and CDR2 is YNNKEL (reference sequence). Written as DNA, the CDR3 is TGTGCCAGCAGCCAAGATCCCAGGGCGGACTATGGCTACACCTTC. This encodes CASSQDPRADYGYTF.

This chain uses TRBV5-1 with TRBJ2-3; D gene uncertain. V lost 4 bases and J lost 5, with 23 bases in between. This CDR3 comprises 17 residues. In germline, CDR1 is SGHRS, CDR2 YFSETQ. The CDR3 region has the DNA TGCGCCAGCAGCCCGGGCACATCCCGCGAATACGGAGATACGCAGTATTTT. Amino acids: CASSPGTSREYGDTQYF.

V usage is TRBV3-1 and J usage is TRBJ2-1; 15 nucleotides line up with TRBD2. The CDR3 has 16 residues. From germline, CDR1 is LGHDT and CDR2 YNNKEL (reference sequence). V shed 5 bases, J shed 4 bases, and the junction held 3 bases outside the gene matches. CDR3 DNA sequence: TGTGCCAGCAGCTACGGGACTAGCGGGGGGTACAATGAGCAGTTCTTC. Translation: CASSYGTSGGYNEQFF.

As regards this clonotype: A much larger clone differs from this one at a single base, so this may be a read error. The chain uses TRBV7-2 and TRBJ2-3, with unresolved D. Germline CDR1 SGHTA, CDR2 FQGNSA. The CDR3 covers 13 residues. Between the trimmed V and J ends, which lost 1 base and 8 bases, there was a span of 10 bases. The CDR3 sequence: CASSLVGLGTQYF. The CDR3 region has the DNA TGTGCCAGCAGCTTAGTAGGGTTAGGTACGCAGTATTTT. The whole variable domain, remainder taken from reference TRBV7-2 and TRBJ2-3, is GAGVSQSPSNKVTEKGKDVELRCDPISGHTALYWYRQSLGQGLEFLIYFQGNSAPDKSGLPSDRFSAERTGGSVSTLTIQRTQQEDSAVYLCASSLVGLGTQYFGPGTRLTVL.

Regarding this clonotype: Compared with germline, one end of the junction differs, possibly owing to a read error. This chain links TRBV6-1 with TRBJ1-2, with D tentatively TRBD1 (6 bases). Germline V gives CDR1 MNHNS, CDR2 SASEGT. The CDR3 extends over 13 amino acids. The CDR3 DNA is TGTGCCCGCAGTGAATCCTACAGGGATGGCTACACCTTC. This encodes CARSESYRDGYTF.

The V call is TRBV12-3 or TRBV12-4, the J call TRBJ2-5, with a possible D match to TRBD1 (6 bases). The J call may be incorrect, as the DNA end agrees better with TRBJ2-1. The CDR3 covers 14 residues. CDR3 residues: CASSQGQGQETQFF. The CDR3 region has the DNA TGTGCCAGCAGCCAAGGGCAGGGACAAGAGACCCAGTTCTTC.

This clonotype was seen a few times. The chain employs TRBV27 and TRBJ2-1, with 8 bases lining up with TRBD1. From germline, CDR1 is MNHEY and CDR2 SMNVEV (reference sequence). The CDR3 spans 18 residues. V lost 2 bases, J lost 4 bases, and 13 bases stayed unmatched. The CDR3: CASSLHRGAELRYNEQFF. The CDR3 nucleotides are TGTGCCAGCAGTTTACACAGGGGGGCAGAGCTTAGATACAATGAGCAGTTCTTC.